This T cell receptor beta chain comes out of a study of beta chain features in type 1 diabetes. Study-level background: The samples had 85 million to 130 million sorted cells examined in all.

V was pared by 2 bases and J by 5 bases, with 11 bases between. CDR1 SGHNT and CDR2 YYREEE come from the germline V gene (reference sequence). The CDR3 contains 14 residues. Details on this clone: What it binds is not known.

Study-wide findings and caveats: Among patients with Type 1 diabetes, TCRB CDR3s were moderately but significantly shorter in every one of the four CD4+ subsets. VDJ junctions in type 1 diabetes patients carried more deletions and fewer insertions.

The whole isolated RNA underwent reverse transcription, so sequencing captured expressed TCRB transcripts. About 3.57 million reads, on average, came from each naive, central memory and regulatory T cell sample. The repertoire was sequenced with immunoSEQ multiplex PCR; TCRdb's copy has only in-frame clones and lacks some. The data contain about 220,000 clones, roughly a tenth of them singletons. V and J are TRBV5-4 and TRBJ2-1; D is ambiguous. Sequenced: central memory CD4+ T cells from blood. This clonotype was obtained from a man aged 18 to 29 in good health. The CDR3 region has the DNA TGTGCCAGCAGCTTTCAGGCAGTTAACAATGAGCAGTTCTTC. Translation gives CASSFQAVNNEQFF.